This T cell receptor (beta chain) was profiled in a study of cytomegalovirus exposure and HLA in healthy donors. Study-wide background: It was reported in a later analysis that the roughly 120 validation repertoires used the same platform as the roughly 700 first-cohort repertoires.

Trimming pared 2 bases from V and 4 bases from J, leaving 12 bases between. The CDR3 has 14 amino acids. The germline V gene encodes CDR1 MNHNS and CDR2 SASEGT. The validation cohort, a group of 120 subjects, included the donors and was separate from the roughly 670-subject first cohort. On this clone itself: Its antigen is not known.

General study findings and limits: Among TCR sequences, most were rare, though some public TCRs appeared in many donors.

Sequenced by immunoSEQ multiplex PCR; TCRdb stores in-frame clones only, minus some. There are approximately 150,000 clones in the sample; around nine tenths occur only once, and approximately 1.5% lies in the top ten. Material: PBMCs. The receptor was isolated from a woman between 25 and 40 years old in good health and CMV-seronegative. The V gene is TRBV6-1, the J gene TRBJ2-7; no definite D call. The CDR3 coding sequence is TGTGCCAGCAGTGAATGGCTAGACGATTACGAGCAGTACTTC. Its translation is CASSEWLDDYEQYF.